Given below is one T cell receptor (beta chain) in context. This specimen belongs to a study of blood T cell repertoires in COVID-19. About the research overall: COVID-19 samples, acute and convalescent, were from the United States, Italy and Spain. T cells, B-cell-depleted T cells, or PBMCs supplied cDNA or gDNA.

Authors' analysis steps: Reference gene primers were amplified, and this amplification served to estimate nucleated cell counts. Generated by immunoSEQ multiplex PCR, the TCRdb table keeps only in-frame clones and is missing some. That table furnishes V, J and clone size, whereas the DNA furnished D and trimming. The sample lists roughly 430,000 clones, 70% to 90% occurring once. The study drew participants aged about 18 to 89 years from approximately 23 US areas. There are 16 residues in the CDR3. The trim removed 0 bases at V and 8 bases at J, leaving 11 bases unmatched. Germline V CDR1 and CDR2: KGHSH, LQKENI.

Sample: PBMCs or T cells enriched from blood (not recorded which). The sequence derives from a woman under 30 who had been exposed to COVID-19. The chain combines TRBV18 with TRBJ1-1, with 8 bases fitting TRBD1. The CDR3 coding sequence is TGTGCCAGCTCACCACCCTCGACAGGGGTAGTCGCCGAAGCTTTCTTT. Translated: CASSPPSTGVVAEAFF.